This paragraph reports one TCR beta chain. The sample originates from a study of shared T cell receptors in the human thymus. The CDR3 has 17 residues. The germline V gene has CDR1 GTSNPN and CDR2 SVGIG (reference sequence). V was trimmed by 3 bases and J by 4 bases, leaving 24 bases between them. This table comes from immunoSEQ multiplex PCR, and its TCRdb copy is limited to in-frame clones, with some not included. Of roughly 550,000 clones listed, around 78% were seen once; the top ten hold about 0.014%. The same sample was also used in a study of human thymus T cells.

The J gene is TRBJ2-5, the V gene TRBV30; TRBD2 might be the D (5 bases). The clonotype comes from a boy younger than two with a congenital heart defect. The sequencing sample was made of thymocytes. The CDR3 coding sequence is TGTGCCTGGAGGCGGACTTTTCGGGGTAGTAACGGAGAGACCCAGTACTTC. Its protein is CAWRRTFRGSNGETQYF.